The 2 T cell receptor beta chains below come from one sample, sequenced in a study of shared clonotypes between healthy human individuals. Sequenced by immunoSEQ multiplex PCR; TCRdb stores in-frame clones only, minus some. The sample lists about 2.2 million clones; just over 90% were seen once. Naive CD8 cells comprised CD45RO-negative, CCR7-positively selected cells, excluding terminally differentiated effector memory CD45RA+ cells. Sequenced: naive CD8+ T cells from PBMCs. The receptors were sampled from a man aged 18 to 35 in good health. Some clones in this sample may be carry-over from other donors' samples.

As DNA, the CDR3 is TGTGCCAGCAAAGACAGGGATTACTCTGGGGCCAACGTCCTGACTTTC. This translates into CASKDRDYSGANVLTF. V usage is TRBV19 and J usage is TRBJ2-6; 7 nucleotides agree with TRBD1. Unmatched junction bases numbered 8, after V lost 9 bases and J lost 0 bases. This CDR3 has 16 amino acids. Germline loops: CDR1 LNHDA, CDR2 SQIVND (reference sequence).

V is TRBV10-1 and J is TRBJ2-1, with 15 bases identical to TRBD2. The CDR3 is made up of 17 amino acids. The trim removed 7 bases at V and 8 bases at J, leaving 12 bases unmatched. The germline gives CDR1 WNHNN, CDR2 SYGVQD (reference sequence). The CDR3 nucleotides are TGCGCCAGCACTCCCGACGTAAGGACTAGCGGGGGGGATGAGCAGTTCTTC. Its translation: CASTPDVRTSGGDEQFF.